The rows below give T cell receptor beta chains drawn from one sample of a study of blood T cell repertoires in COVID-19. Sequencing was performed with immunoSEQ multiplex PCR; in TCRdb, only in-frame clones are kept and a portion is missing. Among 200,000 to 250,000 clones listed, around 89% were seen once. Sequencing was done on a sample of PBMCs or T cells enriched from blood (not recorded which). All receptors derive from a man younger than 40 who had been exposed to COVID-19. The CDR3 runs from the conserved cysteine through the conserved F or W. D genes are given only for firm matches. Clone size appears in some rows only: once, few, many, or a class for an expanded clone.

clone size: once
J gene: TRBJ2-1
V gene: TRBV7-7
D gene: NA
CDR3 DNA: TGTGCCAGCAGCTTAGACACCGGGACTTCCTCCTACAATGAGCAGTTCTTC
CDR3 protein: CASSLDTGTSSYNEQFF

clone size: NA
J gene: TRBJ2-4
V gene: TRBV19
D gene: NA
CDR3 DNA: TGTGCCAGTGCGGGGTGGAGGGGGCTGAACATTCAGTACTTC
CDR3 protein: CASAGWRGLNIQYF

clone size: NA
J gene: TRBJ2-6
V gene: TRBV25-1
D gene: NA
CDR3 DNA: TGTGCCAGCAGTGCCCAACAAACCACAGGGTTGGGGGCCAACGTCCTGACTTTC
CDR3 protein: CASSAQQTTGLGANVLTF

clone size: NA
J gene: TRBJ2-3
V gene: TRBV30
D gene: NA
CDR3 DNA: TGTGCCTGGAGTGTAAGCCCGGGGTCAGTAGCTTCAGATACGCAGTATTTT
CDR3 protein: CAWSVSPGSVASDTQYF

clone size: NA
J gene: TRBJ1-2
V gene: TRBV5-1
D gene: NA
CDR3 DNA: TGCGCCAGCAGCTTGGAGCGTCGGTACTATGGCTACACCTTC
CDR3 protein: CASSLERRYYGYTF

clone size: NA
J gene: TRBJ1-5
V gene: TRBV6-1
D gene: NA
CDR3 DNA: TGTGCCAGCAGTGAAGCTGGGGAGGAGGGAGGTCAGCCCCAGCATTTT
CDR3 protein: CASSEAGEEGGQPQHF

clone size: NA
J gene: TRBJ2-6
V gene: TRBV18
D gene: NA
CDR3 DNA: TGTGCCAGCCGAACGACAGGGAGGACCTCTGGGGCCAACGTCCTGACTTTC
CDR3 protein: CASRTTGRTSGANVLTF

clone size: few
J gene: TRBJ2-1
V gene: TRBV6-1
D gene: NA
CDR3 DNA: TGTGCCAGCAGTGATGGGGGGTTTAACCTAAATGAGCAGTTCTTC
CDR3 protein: CASSDGGFNLNEQFF

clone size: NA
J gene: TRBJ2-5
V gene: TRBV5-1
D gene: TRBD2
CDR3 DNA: TGCGCCAGCAGCTTGGAGCGGGGGAGTGTTTGGATGGAGACCCAGTACTTC
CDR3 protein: CASSLERGSVWMETQYF

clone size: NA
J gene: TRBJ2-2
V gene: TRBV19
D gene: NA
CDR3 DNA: TGTGCCAGTAGTATCGTGGGACAAGACACCGGGGAGCTGTTTTTT
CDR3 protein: CASSIVGQDTGELFF

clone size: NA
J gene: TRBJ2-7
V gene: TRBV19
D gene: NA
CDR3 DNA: TGTGCCAGTAGCAGCGCCCACAGGGTCTCCTACGAGCAGTACTTC
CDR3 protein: CASSSAHRVSYEQYF

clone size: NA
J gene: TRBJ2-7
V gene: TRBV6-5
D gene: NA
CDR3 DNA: TGTGCCAGCAGTTACGCGAGCAGGGAGGCCGAGCAGTACTTC
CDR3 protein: CASSYASREAEQYF

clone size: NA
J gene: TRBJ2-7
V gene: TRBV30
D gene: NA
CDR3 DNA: TGTGCCTGGGGGAAGGACTTCTACGAGCAGTACTTC
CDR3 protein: CAWGKDFYEQYF

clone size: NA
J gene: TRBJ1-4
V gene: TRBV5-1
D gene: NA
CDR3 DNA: TGCGCCAGCAGCTTGGAGCCAACTAATGAAAAACTGTTTTTT
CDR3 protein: CASSLEPTNEKLFF

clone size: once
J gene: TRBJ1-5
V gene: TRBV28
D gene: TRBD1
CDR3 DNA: TGTGCCACCGAGTCCCGGGACAGGGGGCCTTACAATCAGCCCCAGCATTTT
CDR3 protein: CATESRDRGPYNQPQHF

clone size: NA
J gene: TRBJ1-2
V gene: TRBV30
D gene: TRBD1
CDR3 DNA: TGTGCCTGGAGTGCCACAGGGGGCGCTTTTGGCTACACCTTC
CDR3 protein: CAWSATGGAFGYTF

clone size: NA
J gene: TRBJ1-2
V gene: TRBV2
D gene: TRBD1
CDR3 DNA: TGTGCCAGCAGCATCCCGGGACAGGGGACTGGCTACACCTTC
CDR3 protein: CASSIPGQGTGYTF

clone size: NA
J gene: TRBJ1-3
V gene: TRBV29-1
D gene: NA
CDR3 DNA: TGCAGCGGGCGGGGGGGTGGAAACACCATATATTTT
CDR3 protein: CSGRGGGNTIYF

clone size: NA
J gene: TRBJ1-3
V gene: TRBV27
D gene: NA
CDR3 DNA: TGTGCCAGCGGGGGCCCTGGAAACACCATATATTTT
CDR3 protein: CASGGPGNTIYF

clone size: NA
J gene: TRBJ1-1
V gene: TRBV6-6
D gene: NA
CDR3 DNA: TGTGCCAGCAGTTACGGAGGTATGGCGGGGGCTTTCTTT
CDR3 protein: CASSYGGMAGAFF

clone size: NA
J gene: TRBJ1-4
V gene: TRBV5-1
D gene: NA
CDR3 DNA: TGCGCCAGCAGCTTGGAAGCAGGGGCTGGGGAAAAACTGTTTTTT
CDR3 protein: CASSLEAGAGEKLFF

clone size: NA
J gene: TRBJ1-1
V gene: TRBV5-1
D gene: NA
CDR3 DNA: TGCGCCAGCAGCCCCTGGGGAGATATCGCTTTCTTT
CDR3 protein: CASSPWGDIAFF

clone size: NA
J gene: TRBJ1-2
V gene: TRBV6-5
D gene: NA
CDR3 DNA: TGTGCCAGCAGGCAGGTCGGATATGGCTACACCTTC
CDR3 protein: CASRQVGYGYTF

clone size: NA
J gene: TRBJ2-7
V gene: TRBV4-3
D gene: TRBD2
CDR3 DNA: TGCGCCAGCAGCCGCGGACTAGCGGGAAACTCCTACGAGCAGTACTTC
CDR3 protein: CASSRGLAGNSYEQYF

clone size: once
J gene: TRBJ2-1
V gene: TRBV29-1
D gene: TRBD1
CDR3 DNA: TGCAGCGTTGACGGGACAGGTTACAATGAGCAGTTCTTC
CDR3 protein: CSVDGTGYNEQFF

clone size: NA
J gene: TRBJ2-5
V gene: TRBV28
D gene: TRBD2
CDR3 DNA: TGTGCAGCGGGGACATTTGGAGCGGGGGCGGGAGAGACCCAGTACTTC
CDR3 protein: CAAGTFGAGAGETQYF

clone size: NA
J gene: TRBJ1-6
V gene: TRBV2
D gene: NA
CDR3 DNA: TGTGCCAACCGGGCCCGGGGGGCTCCCCTCCACTTT
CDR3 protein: CANRARGAPLHF

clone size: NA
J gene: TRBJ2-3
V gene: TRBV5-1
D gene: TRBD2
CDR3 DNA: TGCGCCAGCAGCGACGGAGTGGCGGGGGGACCGGGGAGCACAGATACGCAGTATTTT
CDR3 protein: CASSDGVAGGPGSTDTQYF

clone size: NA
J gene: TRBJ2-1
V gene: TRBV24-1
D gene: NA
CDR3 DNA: TGTGCCACCAGTGACGAGGACACGCGGAATGAGCAGTTCTTC
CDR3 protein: CATSDEDTRNEQFF

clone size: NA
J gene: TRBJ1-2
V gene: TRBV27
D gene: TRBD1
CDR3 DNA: TGTGCCAGCAGTTTATACCAGGGGGCAGGGTATGGCTACACCTTC
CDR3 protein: CASSLYQGAGYGYTF

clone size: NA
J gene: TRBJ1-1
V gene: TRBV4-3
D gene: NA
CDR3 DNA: TGCGCCAGCAGCCAAGAAGAGGGGCGGGGCACTGAAGCTTTCTTT
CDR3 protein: CASSQEEGRGTEAFF

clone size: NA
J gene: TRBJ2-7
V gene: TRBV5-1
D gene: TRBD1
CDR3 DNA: TGCGCCAGCAGCTTGGCCGTACAGGGGATGTACGAGCAGTACTTC
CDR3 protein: CASSLAVQGMYEQYF

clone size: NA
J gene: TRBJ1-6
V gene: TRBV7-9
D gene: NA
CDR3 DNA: TGTGCCAGCAGCTTGAGGGGGAATTCACCCCTCCACTTT
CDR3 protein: CASSLRGNSPLHF

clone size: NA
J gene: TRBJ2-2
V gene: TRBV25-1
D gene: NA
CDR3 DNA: TGTGCCACCCTAATTAAAAAACGCGGAGAGCTGTTTTTT
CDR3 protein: CATLIKKRGELFF

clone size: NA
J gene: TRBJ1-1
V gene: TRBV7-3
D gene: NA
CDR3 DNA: TGTGCCAGCAGCTTAACAAAAAACCCAGGAGCTTTCTTT
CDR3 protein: CASSLTKNPGAFF

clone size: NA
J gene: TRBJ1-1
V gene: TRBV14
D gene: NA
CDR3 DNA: TGTGCCAGCAGCCAAGTCCGGGGGTCCGAAGCTTTCTTT
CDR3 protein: CASSQVRGSEAFF

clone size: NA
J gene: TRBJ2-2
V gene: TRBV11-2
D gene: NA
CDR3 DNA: TGTGCCAGCAGCGCCCGCGCCGGGACTCTCACCGGGGAGCTGTTTTTT
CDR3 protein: CASSARAGTLTGELFF

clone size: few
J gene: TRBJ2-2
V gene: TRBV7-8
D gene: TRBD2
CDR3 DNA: TGTGCCAGCAGCGTAGCCCCGAGCGGGGCGGTAGGGGAGCTGTTTTTT
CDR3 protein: CASSVAPSGAVGELFF

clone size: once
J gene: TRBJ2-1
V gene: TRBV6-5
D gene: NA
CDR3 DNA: TGTGCCAGCAGTTACTCAGGGGATGAGCAGTTCTTC
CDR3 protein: CASSYSGDEQFF

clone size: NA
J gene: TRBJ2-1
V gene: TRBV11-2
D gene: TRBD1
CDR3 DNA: TGTGCCAGCAGCAGCAGGGGACAGGGGGTCGGGCAGTTCTTC
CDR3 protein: CASSSRGQGVGQFF

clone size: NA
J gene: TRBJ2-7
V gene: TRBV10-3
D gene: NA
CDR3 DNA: TGTGCCATCAGTGAGTCGAGCTACGAGCAGTACTTC
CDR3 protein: CAISESSYEQYF

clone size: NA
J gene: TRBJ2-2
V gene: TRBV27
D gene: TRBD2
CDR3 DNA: TGTGCCAGCAGTTATGGACTAGCGGGGCGTAGTACCGGGGAGCTGTTTTTT
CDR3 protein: CASSYGLAGRSTGELFF

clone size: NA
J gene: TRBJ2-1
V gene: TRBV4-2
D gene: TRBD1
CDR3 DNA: TGTGCCAGCAGCCAAAAATTCCAGGGGGAAAATGAGCAGTTCTTC
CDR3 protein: CASSQKFQGENEQFF

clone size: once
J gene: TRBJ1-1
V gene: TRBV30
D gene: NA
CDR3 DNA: TGTGCCTGGAGTGTACGAGAAGGAGGGGCTTTCTTT
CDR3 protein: CAWSVREGGAFF

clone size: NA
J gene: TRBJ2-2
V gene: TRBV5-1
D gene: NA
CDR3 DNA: TGCGCCAGCAGCCCCCCCCTCGCCGGGGAGCTGTTTTTT
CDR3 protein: CASSPPLAGELFF

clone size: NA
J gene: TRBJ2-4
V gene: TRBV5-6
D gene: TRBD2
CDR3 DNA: TGTGCCAGCAGCCCTACTAGCGGGGGGTGGGACATTCAGTACTTC
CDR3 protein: CASSPTSGGWDIQYF

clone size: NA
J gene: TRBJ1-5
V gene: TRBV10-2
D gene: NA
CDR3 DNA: TGCGCCAGCAGTGAGTCACCGGGTTACCAGCCCCAGCATTTT
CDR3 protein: CASSESPGYQPQHF

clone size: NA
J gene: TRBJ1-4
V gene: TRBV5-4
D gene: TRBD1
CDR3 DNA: TGTGCCAGCAGCCCCGAGGCGACAGGGAGTAATGAAAAACTGTTTTTT
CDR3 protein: CASSPEATGSNEKLFF